This T cell receptor beta chain was identified during a study of T cells in Graves' hyperthyroidism and ophthalmopathy. Thyroid ultrasound, orbital computed tomography, clinical symptoms, and serum thyroxine and TRAb underpinned diagnoses. RNA transcripts yielded amplified TCR beta CDR3 regions. Using the HTBI primer set, a first-round RT-PCR was run on the TCR CDR3. Via MiXCR, TCRdb re-called the multiplex PCR reads, giving one row per CDR3 protein. The sample yields 300,000 to 450,000 distinct CDR3 sequences, just under 25% seen once. After removal of 3 bases from V and 0 bases from J, the junction contained 10 bases not matched to a gene. The CDR3 is 19 residues long. The V gene's germline CDR1 is MNHEY and CDR2 SVGEGT.

This chain joins TRBV6-2 or TRBV6-3 and TRBJ1-5; 11 nucleotides align to TRBD1. The TCR sequence derives from a man over 45 with Graves' hyperthyroidism. Input material: blood. CDR3 amino acids: CASSYLWTGGRNSNQPQHF. CDR3 DNA sequence: TGTGCCAGCAGTTATCTTTGGACAGGGGGCAGGAATAGCAATCAGCCCCAGCATTTT.